This T cell receptor beta chain is from a study of CD8 T cells in ankylosing spondylitis. Study results and limitations: The study identified a TCR beta motif of under ten highly homologous variants that appeared characteristic of ankylosing spondylitis blood. Clones tied to disease were said to be significantly enriched in matched ankylosing spondylitis synovial fluid. Past research had described some motif variants in reactive arthritis synovial fluid and blood.

Quantitative 5'-RACE with molecular barcodes generated TCR beta libraries. A single record per CDR3 protein comes from TCRdb applying MiXCR to the 5' RACE reads. The repertoire holds 350,000 to 400,000 distinct CDR3 sequences, 20% seen once, with about an eighth in the top ten. This clonotype was seen only a few times. Its target is unknown. The sequence derives from a male donor with ankylosing spondylitis or in good health (not recorded which). Material: blood, either unsorted or a sorted T cell fraction (not recorded which).

The CDR3 DNA follows: TGTGCCAGCAGTTTTAAATACTACGAGCAGTACTTC. This translates into CASSFKYYEQYF. The chain is built from TRBV7-8 and TRBJ2-7, with unresolved D. CDR1 and CDR2 from the germline V gene are SGHVS and FQNEAQ. The CDR3 is 12 amino acids. V lost 6 bases to trimming and J lost 3 bases, with 9 bases between them.